These 11 T cell receptor beta chains were all obtained from the same sample, sequenced in a study of blood T cells in healthy people across ages (dated by TCRdb to the mid-2010s). The library was generated by 5' RACE. This sample was sequenced with an Illumina HiSeq 2500. A second about 7 to 12 cycle PCR used a sample-barcoded 5' primer and a J-beta primer mix. TCRdb trimmed the raw reads at Q25, called clones with MiXCR and kept productive beta chains. Each record represents a unique CDR3 protein, reported with the most common genes and DNA among its rows. This sample is represented by about 1.4 million distinct CDR3 sequences; roughly 59% of them were singletons. The ten biggest clones cover 6.7% of the sample. The sample comprised blood. The receptor set was obtained from a young man in good health.

The CDR3 protein is CASSTATRTDTQYF. CDR3 sequence (DNA): TGTGCCAGCAGTACCGCGACGCGCACAGATACGCAGTATTTT. The chain is built from TRBV12-3 or TRBV12-4 and TRBJ2-3; D remains unclear. The V end lost 5 bases, the J end lost 1 base, and 10 bases lay between the germline ends. CDR3 length: 14 amino acids.

V and J are TRBV30 and TRBJ1-2; perhaps TRBD1 as D (6 bases). V was clipped by 3 bases and J by 8 bases, with 13 bases between them. CDR3 length: 12 amino acids. The germline CDR1 and CDR2 sequences are GTSNPN and SVGIG (reference sequence). The CDR3 DNA reads as TGTGCCTGGAGCCTGGGACAATCCGGCTACACCTTC. It encodes CAWSLGQSGYTF.

This chain uses TRBV27 with TRBJ1-2, with TRBD1 as a possible D gene (5 bases). Trimming cost V 10 bases and J 3 bases, with 15 bases left between them. Germline V gives CDR1 MNHEY, CDR2 SMNVEV (reference sequence). The CDR3 covers 13 residues. Here the CDR3 DNA reads TGTGCCACTGCCCGGGGGGTCGACTATGGCTACACCTTC. This translates into CATARGVDYGYTF.

V usage is TRBV25-1 and J usage is TRBJ1-2, with D hard to call. CDR1 is MGHDK and CDR2 is SYGVNS in the germline V gene. This CDR3 is 15 amino acids long. Deletions cut 2 bases from V and 4 bases from J, with 14 bases between. The CDR3: CASSEGVKGRYGYTF. CDR3 bases: TGTGCCAGCAGTGAAGGTGTTAAAGGACGCTATGGCTACACCTTC.

The gene calls are TRBV27 and TRBJ1-6; 8 bases are a match to TRBD1. J lost 9 bases, V lost 4 bases, and 5 bases had no gene match. The CDR3 is made up of 14 amino acids. Per germline, CDR1 MNHEY and CDR2 SMNVEV (reference sequence). CDR3 nucleotide sequence: TGTGCCAGCAGTTCCCAGGGGGCGATTTCACCCCTCCACTTT. This translates into CASSSQGAISPLHF.

This clonotype was seen a single time. The chain couples TRBV13 to TRBJ1-2; TRBD1 might be the D (6 bases). Germline lookup yields CDR1 PRHDT and CDR2 FYEKMQ (reference sequence). CDR3 length equals 12 residues. Trimming removed 6 bases from V and 8 bases from J, with 13 bases in between. CDR3 DNA: TGTGCCAGCAGGCGGGGGCCACGAGGCTACACCTTC. It encodes CASRRGPRGYTF.

This clonotype has only a few counts. V gene TRBV29-1 combines with J gene TRBJ1-2, with D uncertain. V was pared by 6 bases and J by 5 bases, with 10 bases between. The CDR3 runs 11 residues. Germline CDR1 is SQVTM and CDR2 is ANQGSEA. CDR3 loop: CSVTTEYGYTF. CDR3 nucleotide sequence: TGCAGCGTCACTACAGAATATGGCTACACCTTC.

The chain uses TRBV20-1 and TRBJ2-3; D remains ambiguous. CDR1 is DFQATT and CDR2 is SNEGSKA in the germline V gene (reference sequence). With 3 bases removed from V and 0 bases from J, the gap between germline ends came to 7 bases. This CDR3 spans 13 amino acids. CDR3 sequence reads: CSASTLSTDTQYF. DNA for the CDR3: TGCAGTGCTAGCACGCTAAGCACAGATACGCAGTATTTT.

This sequence joins TRBV11-2 and TRBJ2-5; D unclear. The CDR3 covers 14 residues. Germline V gene lookup returns CDR1 SGHAT and CDR2 FQNNGV. Deletions cut 0 bases from V and 7 bases from J, with 12 bases between. CDR3 sequence (DNA): TGTGCCAGCAGCTTAGATAGGTTGGTAGTGACCCAGTACTTC. Its translation is CASSLDRLVVTQYF.

V is TRBV4-1 and J is TRBJ2-1, with 7 bases identical to TRBD2. This CDR3 comprises 15 residues. The ends lost 0 bases at V and 6 bases at J; junction bases unmatched: 5. Germline V gives CDR1 MGHRA, CDR2 YSYEKL. CDR3 in DNA: TGCGCCAGCAGCCAAGAAGCGGGGACGGGCAATGAGCAGTTCTTC. It encodes CASSQEAGTGNEQFF.

V and J are TRBV29-1 and TRBJ1-2; 8 bases fit TRBD1. Trimming took 1 base from V and 4 from J; bases not matched to a gene: 11. The CDR3 runs 16 residues. Germline loops: CDR1 SQVTM, CDR2 ANQGSEA. The CDR3 region has the DNA TGCAGCGTTGAAGGGCCCGGGACAGGTACCATCTATGGCTACACCTTC. Protein: CSVEGPGTGTIYGYTF.